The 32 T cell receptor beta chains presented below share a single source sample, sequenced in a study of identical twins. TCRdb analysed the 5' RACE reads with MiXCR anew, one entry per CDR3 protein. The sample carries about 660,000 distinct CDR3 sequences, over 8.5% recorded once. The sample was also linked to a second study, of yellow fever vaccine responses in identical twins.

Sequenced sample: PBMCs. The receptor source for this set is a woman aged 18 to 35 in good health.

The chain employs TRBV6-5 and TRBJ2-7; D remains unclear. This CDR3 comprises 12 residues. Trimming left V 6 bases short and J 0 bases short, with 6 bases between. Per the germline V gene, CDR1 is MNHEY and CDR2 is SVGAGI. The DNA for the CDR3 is TGTGCCAGCAGGCCTAGCTCCTACGAGCAGTACTTC. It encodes CASRPSSYEQYF.

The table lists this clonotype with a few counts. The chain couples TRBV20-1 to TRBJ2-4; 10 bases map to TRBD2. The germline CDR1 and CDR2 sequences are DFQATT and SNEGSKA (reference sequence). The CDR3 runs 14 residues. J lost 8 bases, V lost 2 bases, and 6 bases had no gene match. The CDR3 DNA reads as TGCAGTGCTAGAAAGAGCGGGGGGGGAGACATTCAGTACTTC. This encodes CSARKSGGGDIQYF.

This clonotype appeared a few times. The CDR3 DNA is TGTGCTAGTGGTCCGCCTACGGCAGGGAGCACAGATACGCAGTATTTT. Translated, it gives CASGPPTAGSTDTQYF. The J gene is TRBJ2-3, the V gene TRBV12-5, with D maybe TRBD1 (5 bases). V lost 5 bases and J 0 bases, leaving 15 bases between the germline ends. Looked up from germline, CDR1 is LGHNT and CDR2 is FRNRAP. This CDR3 comprises 16 residues.

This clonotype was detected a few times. The CDR3 region has the DNA TGCAGTGCCCGACACGTAGCGGGAGGGGTCTCCTACAATGAGCAGTTCTTC. This sequence encodes CSARHVAGGVSYNEQFF. This chain uses TRBV20-1 with TRBJ2-1; 11 positions match TRBD2. Unmatched junction bases numbered 10, after V lost 6 bases and J lost 0 bases. The CDR3 runs to 17 residues. The germline CDR1 and CDR2 sequences are DFQATT and SNEGSKA (reference sequence).

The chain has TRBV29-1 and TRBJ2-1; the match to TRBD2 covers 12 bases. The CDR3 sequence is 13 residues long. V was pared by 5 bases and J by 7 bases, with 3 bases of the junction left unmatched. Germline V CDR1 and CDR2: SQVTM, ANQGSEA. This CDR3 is CSVLTSGRNEQFF. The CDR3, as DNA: TGCAGCGTTCTGACTAGCGGGAGAAATGAGCAGTTCTTC.

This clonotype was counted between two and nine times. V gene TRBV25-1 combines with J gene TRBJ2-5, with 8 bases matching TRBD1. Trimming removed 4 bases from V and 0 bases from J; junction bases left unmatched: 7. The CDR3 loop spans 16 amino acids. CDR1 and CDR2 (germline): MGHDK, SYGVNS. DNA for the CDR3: TGTGCCAGCAGTGCACCAGGGGGCCGGTACCAAGAGACCCAGTACTTC. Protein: CASSAPGGRYQETQYF. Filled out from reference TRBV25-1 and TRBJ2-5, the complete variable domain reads EADIYQTPRYLVIGTGKKITLECSQTMGHDKMYWYQQDPGMELHLIHYSYGVNSTEKGDLSSESTVSRIRTEHFPLTLESARPSHTSQYLCASSAPGGRYQETQYFGPGTRLLVL.

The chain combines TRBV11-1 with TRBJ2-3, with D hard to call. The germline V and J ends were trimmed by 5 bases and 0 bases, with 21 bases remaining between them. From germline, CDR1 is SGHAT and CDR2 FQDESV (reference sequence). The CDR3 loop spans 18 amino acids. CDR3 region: CASSPIPKFAASTDTQYF. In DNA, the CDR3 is TGTGCCAGCAGCCCGATCCCCAAGTTTGCCGCTAGCACAGATACGCAGTATTTT.

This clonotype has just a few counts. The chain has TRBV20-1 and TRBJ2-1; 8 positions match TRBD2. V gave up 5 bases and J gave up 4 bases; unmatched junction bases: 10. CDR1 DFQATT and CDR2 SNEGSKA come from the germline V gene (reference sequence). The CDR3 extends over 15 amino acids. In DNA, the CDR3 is TGCAGTGCTGATTCAGCGGGAGTCTCGTACAATGAGCAGTTCTTC. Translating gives CSADSAGVSYNEQFF.

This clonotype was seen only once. In DNA, the CDR3 is TGCAGTGCCAGACCGACAGTTGCCAATTCACCCCTCCACTTT. It encodes CSARPTVANSPLHF. The chain links TRBV20-1 to TRBJ1-6; possible D gene TRBD1, 5 bases. Looked up from germline, CDR1 is DFQATT and CDR2 is SNEGSKA (reference sequence). The CDR3 spans 14 residues. V shed 6 bases and J shed 7 bases, with 16 bases lying between them.

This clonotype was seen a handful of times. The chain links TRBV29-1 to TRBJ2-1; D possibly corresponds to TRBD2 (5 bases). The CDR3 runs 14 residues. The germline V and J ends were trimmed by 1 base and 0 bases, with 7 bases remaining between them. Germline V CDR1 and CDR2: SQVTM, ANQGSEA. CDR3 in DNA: TGCAGCGTTGAAGCGGGAAGCTCCTACAATGAGCAGTTCTTC. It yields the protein CSVEAGSSYNEQFF.

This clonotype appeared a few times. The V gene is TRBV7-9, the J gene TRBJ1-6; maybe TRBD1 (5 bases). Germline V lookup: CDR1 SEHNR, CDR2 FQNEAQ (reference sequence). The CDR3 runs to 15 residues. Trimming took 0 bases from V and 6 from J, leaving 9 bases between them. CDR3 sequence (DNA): TGTGCCAGCAGCTTAGCCCAGGGACCTAATTCACCCCTCCACTTT. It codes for CASSLAQGPNSPLHF.

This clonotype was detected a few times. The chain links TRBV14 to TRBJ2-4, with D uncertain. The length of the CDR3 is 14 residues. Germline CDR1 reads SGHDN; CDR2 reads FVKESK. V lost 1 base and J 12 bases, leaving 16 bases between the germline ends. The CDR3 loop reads CASSQVTLPATQYF. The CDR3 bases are TGTGCCAGCAGCCAAGTTACACTCCCAGCCACTCAGTACTTC. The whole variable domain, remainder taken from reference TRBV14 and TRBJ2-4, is EAGVTQFPSHSVIEKGQTVTLRCDPISGHDNLYWYRRVMGKEIKFLLHFVKESKQDESGMPNNRFLAERTGGTYSTLKVQPAELEDSGVYFCASSQVTLPATQYFGAGTRLSVL.

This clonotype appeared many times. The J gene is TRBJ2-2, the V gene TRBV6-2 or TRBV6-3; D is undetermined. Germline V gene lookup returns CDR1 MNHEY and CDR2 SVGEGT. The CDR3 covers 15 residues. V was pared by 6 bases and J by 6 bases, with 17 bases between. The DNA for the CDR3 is TGTGCCAGCAGCGAAGGAGCCGACCTTGCCGGGGAGCTGTTTTTT. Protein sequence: CASSEGADLAGELFF.

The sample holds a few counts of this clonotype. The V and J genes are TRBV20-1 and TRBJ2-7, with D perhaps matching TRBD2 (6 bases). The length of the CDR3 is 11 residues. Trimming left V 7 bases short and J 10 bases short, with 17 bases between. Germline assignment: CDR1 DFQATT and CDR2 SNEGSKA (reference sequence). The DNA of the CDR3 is TGCAGTGTAACCTGGGAGGCTCTTCAGTACTTC. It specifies CSVTWEALQYF.

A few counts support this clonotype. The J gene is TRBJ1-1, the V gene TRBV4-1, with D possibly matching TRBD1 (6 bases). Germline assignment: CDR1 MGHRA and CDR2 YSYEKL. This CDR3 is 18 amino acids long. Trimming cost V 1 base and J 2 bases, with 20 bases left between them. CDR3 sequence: CASSQVGVAGVGNTEAFF. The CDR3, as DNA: TGCGCCAGCAGCCAAGTCGGGGTAGCAGGGGTGGGCAACACTGAAGCTTTCTTT.

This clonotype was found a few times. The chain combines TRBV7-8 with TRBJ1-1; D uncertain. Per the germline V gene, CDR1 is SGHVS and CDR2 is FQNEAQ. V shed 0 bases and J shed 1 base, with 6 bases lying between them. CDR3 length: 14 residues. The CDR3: CASSLAETNTEAFF. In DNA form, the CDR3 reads TGTGCCAGCAGCTTAGCGGAGACGAACACTGAAGCTTTCTTT.

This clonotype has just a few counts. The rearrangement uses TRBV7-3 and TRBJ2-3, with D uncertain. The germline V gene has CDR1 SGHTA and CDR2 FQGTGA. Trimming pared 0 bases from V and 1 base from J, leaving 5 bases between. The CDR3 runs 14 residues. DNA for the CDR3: TGTGCCAGCAGCTTAACTCACGGCACAGATACGCAGTATTTT. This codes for CASSLTHGTDTQYF.

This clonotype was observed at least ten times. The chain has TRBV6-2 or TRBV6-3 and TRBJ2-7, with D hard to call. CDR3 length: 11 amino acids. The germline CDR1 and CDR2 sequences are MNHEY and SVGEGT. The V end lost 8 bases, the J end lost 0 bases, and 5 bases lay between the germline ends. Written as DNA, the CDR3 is TGTGCCAGCGGCAACTCCTACGAGCAGTACTTC. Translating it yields CASGNSYEQYF.

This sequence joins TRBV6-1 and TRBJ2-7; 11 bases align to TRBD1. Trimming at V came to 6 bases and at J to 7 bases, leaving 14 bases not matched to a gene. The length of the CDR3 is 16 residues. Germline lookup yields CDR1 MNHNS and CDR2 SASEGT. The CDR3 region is CASSITPGQGGTEQYF. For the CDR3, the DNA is TGTGCCAGCAGCATAACACCGGGACAGGGGGGGACTGAGCAGTACTTC.

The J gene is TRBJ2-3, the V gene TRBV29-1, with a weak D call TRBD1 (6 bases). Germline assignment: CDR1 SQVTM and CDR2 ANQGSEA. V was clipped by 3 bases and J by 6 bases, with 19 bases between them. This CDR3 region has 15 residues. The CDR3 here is CSVDEGEQGMDTQYF. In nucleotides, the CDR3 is TGCAGCGTTGATGAGGGGGAACAGGGAATGGATACGCAGTATTTT.

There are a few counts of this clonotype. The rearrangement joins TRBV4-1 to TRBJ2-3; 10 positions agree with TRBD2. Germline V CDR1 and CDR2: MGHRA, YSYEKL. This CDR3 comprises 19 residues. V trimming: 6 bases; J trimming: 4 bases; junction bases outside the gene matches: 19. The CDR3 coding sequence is TGCGCCAGCAGGAGTGTCGGAGGGAGCGGGAGGGCCGGCCCAGATACGCAGTATTTT. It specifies CASRSVGGSGRAGPDTQYF.

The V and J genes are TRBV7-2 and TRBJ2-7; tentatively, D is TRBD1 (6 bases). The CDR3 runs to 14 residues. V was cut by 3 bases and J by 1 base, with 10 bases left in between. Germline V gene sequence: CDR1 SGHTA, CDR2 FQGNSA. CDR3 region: CASSFYRESYEQYF. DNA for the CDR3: TGTGCCAGCAGCTTTTACAGGGAATCCTACGAGCAGTACTTC.

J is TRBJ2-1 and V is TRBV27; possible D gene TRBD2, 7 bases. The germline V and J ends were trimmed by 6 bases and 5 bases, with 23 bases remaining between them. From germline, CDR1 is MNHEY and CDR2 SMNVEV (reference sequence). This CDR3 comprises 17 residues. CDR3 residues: CASSSRGWEGGNNEQFF. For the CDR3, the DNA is TGTGCCAGCAGCAGTCGCGGTTGGGAGGGGGGAAACAATGAGCAGTTCTTC.

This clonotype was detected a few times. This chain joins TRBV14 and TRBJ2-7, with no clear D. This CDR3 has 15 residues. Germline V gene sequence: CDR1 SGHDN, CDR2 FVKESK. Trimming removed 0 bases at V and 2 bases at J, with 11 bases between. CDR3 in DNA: TGTGCCAGCAGCCAAGATATCGGATTAACCTACGAGCAGTACTTC. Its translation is CASSQDIGLTYEQYF.

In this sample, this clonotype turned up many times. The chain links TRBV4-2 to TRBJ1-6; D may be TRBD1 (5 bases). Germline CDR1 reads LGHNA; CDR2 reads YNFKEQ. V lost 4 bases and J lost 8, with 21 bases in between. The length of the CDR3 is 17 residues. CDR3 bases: TGTGCCAGCAGCCGGGAGGGGTCCGCAGGGTGGTATTCACCCCTCCACTTT. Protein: CASSREGSAGWYSPLHF.

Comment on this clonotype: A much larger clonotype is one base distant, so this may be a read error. This chain's CDR3 is CASSLAYKGNHEQFF. CDR3 bases: TGCGCCAGCAGCTTGGCGTACAAGGGCAACCATGAGCAGTTCTTC. The J gene is TRBJ2-1, the V gene TRBV5-1; no clear D. Trimming removed 0 bases from V and 8 bases from J, with 15 bases in between. Germline V gives CDR1 SGHRS, CDR2 YFSETQ. There are 15 residues in the CDR3.

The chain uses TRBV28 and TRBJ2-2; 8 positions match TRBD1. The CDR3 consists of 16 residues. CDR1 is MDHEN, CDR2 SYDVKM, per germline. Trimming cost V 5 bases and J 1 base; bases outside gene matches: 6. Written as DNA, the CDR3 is TGTGCCAGCAGTACAACCGGGACAGGGAACACCGGGGAGCTGTTTTTT. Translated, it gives CASSTTGTGNTGELFF.

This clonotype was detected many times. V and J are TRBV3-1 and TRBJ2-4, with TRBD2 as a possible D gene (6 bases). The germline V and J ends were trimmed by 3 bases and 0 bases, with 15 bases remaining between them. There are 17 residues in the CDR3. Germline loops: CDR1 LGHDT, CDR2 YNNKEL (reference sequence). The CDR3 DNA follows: TGTGCCAGCAGCCATAGTTGGAGGGAACTAGCCAAAAACATTCAGTACTTC. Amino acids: CASSHSWRELAKNIQYF. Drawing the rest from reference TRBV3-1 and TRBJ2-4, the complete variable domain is DTAVSQTPKYLVTQMGNDKSIKCEQNLGHDTMYWYKQDSKKFLKIMFSYNNKELIINETVPNRFSPKSPDKAHLNLHINSLELGDSAVYFCASSHSWRELAKNIQYFGAGTRLSVL.

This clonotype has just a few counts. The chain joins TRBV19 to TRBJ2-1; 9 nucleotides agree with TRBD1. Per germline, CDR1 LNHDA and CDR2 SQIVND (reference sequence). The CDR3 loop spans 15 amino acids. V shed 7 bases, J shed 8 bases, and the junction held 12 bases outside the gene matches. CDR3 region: CASNSHPQGADEQFF. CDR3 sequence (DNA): TGTGCCAGTAATTCCCACCCACAGGGGGCCGATGAGCAGTTCTTC. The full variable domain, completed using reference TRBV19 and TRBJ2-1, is DGGITQSPKYLFRKEGQNVTLSCEQNLNHDAMYWYRQDPGQGLRLIYYSQIVNDFQKGDIAEGYSVSREKKESFPLTVTSAQKNPTAFYLCASNSHPQGADEQFFGPGTRLTVL.

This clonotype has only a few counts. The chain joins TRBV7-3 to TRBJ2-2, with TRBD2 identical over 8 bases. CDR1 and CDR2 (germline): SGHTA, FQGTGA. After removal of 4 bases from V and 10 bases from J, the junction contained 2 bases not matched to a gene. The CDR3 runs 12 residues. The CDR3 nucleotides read TGTGCCAGCAGCTCCGGACTAGCGGAGCTGTTTTTT. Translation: CASSSGLAELFF.

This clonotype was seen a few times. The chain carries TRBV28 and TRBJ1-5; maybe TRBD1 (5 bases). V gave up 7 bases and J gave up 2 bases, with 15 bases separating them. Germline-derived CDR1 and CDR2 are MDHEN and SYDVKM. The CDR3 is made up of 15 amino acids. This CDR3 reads CASTLGGIGNQPQHF. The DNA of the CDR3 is TGTGCCAGCACTCTCGGGGGGATCGGCAATCAGCCCCAGCATTTT.

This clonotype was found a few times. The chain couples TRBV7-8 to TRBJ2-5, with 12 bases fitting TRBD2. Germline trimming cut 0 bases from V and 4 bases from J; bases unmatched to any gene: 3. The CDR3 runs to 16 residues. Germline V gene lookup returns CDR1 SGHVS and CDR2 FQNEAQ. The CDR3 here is CASSLASSGGAETQYF. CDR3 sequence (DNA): TGTGCCAGCAGCTTAGCCTCTAGCGGGGGGGCAGAGACCCAGTACTTC.